This TCR beta chain was captured in a study of molecular identifiers for immune sequencing clone quantification. The wider study: Five portions were made in replicates from RNA of 20,000 or 100,000 naive CD8 cells, and four underwent sequencing.

Study-level findings and limits: Effector cells had over 99% of their molecules in clones above 20 RNA copies, while naive cells had under 1%.

Generation of bulk TCR libraries relied on previously described methods and listed TCR primers. TCRdb called the PCR reads again in MiXCR, with one record for every CDR3 protein. The sample consists of approximately 54,000 distinct CDR3 sequences, roughly a quarter of them appearing once. Construction of naive CD8 libraries employed roughly 18,000 to 1,000,000 sorted cells together with 10%, 30% or 50% RNA. Germline V lookup: CDR1 LGHNA, CDR2 YNFKEQ. V was cut by 0 bases and J by 3 bases, with 8 bases left in between. The CDR3 runs to 15 residues. This clonotype was seen ten or more times. Its antigen is unknown.

This sequence was found in a human donor in good health. Some libraries in this study had Jurkat cell RNA spiked in. The gene calls are TRBV4-2 and TRBJ2-2; D gene uncertain. Sequenced material: naive CD8+ T cells from blood, with Jurkat cell RNA spiked in. Documented subset: FACS-sorted CD8+CD4-CCR7+CD45RA+ naive T cells. The CDR3 loop is CASSQDWTYTGELFF. The CDR3 DNA reads as TGTGCCAGCAGCCAAGATTGGACGTACACCGGGGAGCTGTTTTTT.